This T cell receptor (beta chain) was obtained from a study of identical twins. Template switching, a step in the protocol, added a universal primer site, and cDNA carried unique molecular identifiers. TCRdb re-analysed the 5' RACE reads in MiXCR, keeping a single row per CDR3 protein. The sample carries approximately 500,000 distinct CDR3 sequences, roughly a quarter recorded once. No donor was unhealthy or non-Caucasian. Germline loops: CDR1 MNHEY, CDR2 SVGEGT. This CDR3 comprises 13 residues. The germline V and J ends were trimmed by 2 bases and 8 bases, with 10 bases remaining between them. The same sample was also studied in work on T cells expressing NK-cell markers.

The rearrangement uses TRBV6-2 or TRBV6-3 and TRBJ2-1; no reliable D call. The specimen sequenced was CD4+ T cells sorted from blood. The TCR was taken from a woman younger than 35 in good health. CDR3 DNA sequence: TGTGCCAGCAGTTACGGGCTCTGGCATGAGCAGTTCTTC. Translated, it gives CASSYGLWHEQFF.